This T cell receptor beta chain emerged from a study of post-analysis software for immune sequencing data. The study's findings and limits: A few TRBV segments appeared more often in patients than in controls, and TRBV5-6, TRBV5-1 and TRBV20-1 were among these.

Losses at the gene ends were 4 bases for V and 11 bases for J; bases not matched to a gene: 8. In germline, CDR1 is MNHEY, CDR2 SMNVEV (reference sequence). The length of the CDR3 is 14 residues. TCR beta cDNA libraries included unique molecular identifiers. MiXCR, run by TCRdb on the PCR reads, gives a single entry per CDR3 protein. There are roughly 580,000 distinct CDR3 sequences in the sample; 44% occur only once, and under 2% lies in the top ten. As regards this clonotype: The antigen remains unidentified.

The sequenced sample consisted of blood. The chain joins TRBV27 to TRBJ1-6; TRBD1 matches 7 bases. The source is a girl aged 10 to 17 with multiple sclerosis. The CDR3 is CASSWAWDRPPLHF. The DNA of the CDR3 is TGTGCCAGCAGTTGGGCTTGGGACAGACCACCCCTCCACTTT.